The entry below gives a single T cell receptor beta chain sequence along with its context. The data are from a study of blood T cell repertoires in COVID-19. Study details: Material from acute and convalescent COVID-19 was sourced from the United States, Italy and Spain. T cells, B-cell-depleted T cells, or PBMCs provided the cDNA or gDNA that served as material.

In germline, CDR1 is SGHTA, CDR2 FQGTGA. After removal of 8 bases from V and 5 bases from J, the junction contained 7 bases not matched to a gene. The CDR3 sequence is 13 residues long. Produced via immunoSEQ multiplex PCR; TCRdb's table is partial and in-frame only. In the table there are approximately 130,000 clones, about four fifths of which are singletons. This chain links TRBV7-3 with TRBJ1-1; TRBD1 matches at 8 bases. This receptor was identified in an elderly man with active or convalescent COVID-19. Material: peripheral blood. The CDR3 reads CASSNRGGTEAFF. CDR3 in DNA: TGTGCCAGCTCGAACAGGGGGGGAACTGAAGCTTTCTTT.